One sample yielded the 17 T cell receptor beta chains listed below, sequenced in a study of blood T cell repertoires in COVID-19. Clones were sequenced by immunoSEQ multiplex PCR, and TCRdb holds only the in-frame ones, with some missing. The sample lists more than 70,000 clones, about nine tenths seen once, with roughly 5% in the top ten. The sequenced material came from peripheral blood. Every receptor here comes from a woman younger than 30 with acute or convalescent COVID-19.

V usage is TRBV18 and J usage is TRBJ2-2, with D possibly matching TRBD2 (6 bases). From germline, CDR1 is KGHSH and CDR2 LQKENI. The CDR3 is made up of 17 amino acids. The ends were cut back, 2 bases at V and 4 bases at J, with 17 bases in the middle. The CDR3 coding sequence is TGTGCCAGCTCACCAAAACTAGCTGTAGGAGTCACCGGGGAGCTGTTTTTT. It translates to CASSPKLAVGVTGELFF.

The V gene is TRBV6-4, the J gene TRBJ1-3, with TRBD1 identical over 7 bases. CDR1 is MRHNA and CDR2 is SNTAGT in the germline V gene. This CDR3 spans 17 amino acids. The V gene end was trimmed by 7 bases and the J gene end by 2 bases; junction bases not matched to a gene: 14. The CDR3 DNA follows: TGTGCCAGCACCCCATCAGGGGGAAAGGGCCCTGGAAACACCATATATTTT. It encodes CASTPSGGKGPGNTIYF.

The CDR3 DNA is TGTGCCAGCAGTTCCCAGACAGAGGGGAGGCGGCAGTTCTTC. Amino acid sequence: CASSSQTEGRRQFF. The V and J genes are TRBV27 and TRBJ2-1, with D maybe TRBD2 (6 bases). Trimming took 4 bases from V and 12 from J, leaving 19 bases between them. The CDR3 runs to 14 residues. Germline values: CDR1 MNHEY, CDR2 SMNVEV (reference sequence).

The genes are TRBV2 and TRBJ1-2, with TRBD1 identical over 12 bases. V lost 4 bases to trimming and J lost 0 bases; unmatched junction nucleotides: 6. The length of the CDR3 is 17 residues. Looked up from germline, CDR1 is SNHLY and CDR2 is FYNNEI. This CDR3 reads CASSGGQGAGANYGYTF. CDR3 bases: TGTGCCAGCAGTGGGGGACAGGGGGCCGGAGCTAACTATGGCTACACCTTC.

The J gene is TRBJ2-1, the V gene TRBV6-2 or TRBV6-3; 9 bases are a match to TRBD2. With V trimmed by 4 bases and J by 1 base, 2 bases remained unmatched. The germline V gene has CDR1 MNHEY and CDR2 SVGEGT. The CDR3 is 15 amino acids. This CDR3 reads CASSSTSGSYNEQFF. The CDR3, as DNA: TGTGCCAGCAGTTCCACTAGCGGGTCCTACAATGAGCAGTTCTTC.

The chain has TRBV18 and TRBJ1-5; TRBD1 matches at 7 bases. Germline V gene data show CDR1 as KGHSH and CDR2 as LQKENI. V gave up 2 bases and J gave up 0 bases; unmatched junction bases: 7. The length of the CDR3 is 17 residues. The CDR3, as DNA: TGTGCCAGCTCACCAATCGGGACAGTCTATAGCAATCAGCCCCAGCATTTT. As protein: CASSPIGTVYSNQPQHF.

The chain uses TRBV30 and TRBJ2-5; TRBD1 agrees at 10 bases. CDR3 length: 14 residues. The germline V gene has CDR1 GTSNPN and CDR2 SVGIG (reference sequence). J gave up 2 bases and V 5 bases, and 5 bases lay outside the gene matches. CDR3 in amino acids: CAWDRGRGQETQYF. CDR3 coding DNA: TGTGCCTGGGACAGGGGGCGAGGGCAAGAGACCCAGTACTTC.

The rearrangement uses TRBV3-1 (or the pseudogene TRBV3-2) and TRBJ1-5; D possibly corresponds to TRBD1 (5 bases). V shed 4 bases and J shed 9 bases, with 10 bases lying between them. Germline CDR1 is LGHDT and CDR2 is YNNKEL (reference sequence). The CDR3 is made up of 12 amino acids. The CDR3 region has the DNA TGTGCCAGCAGCCGCGGGGGGGGGCCCCAGCATTTT. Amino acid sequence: CASSRGGGPQHF.

The CDR3 loop is CASSQDFEGADTQYF. CDR3 in DNA: TGCGCCAGCAGCCAAGATTTTGAGGGCGCAGATACGCAGTATTTT. The chain uses TRBV4-3 and TRBJ2-3; tentatively, D is TRBD2 (5 bases). Trimming took off 0 bases at V and 4 bases at J, with 11 bases between the two ends. CDR1 is LGHNA and CDR2 is YSLEER in the germline V gene. This CDR3 has 15 amino acids.

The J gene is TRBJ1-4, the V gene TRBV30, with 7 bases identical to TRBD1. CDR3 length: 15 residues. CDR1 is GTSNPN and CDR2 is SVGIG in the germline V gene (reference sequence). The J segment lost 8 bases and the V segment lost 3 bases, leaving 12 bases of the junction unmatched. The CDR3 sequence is CAWSIGLQGSEKLFF. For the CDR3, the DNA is TGTGCCTGGAGCATCGGACTACAGGGGTCAGAAAAACTGTTTTTT.

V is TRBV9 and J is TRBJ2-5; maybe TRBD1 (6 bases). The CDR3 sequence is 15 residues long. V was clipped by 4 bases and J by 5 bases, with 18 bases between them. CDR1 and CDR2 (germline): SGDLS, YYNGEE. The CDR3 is CASSSQGKTLETQYF. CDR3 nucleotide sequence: TGTGCCAGCAGCTCCCAGGGGAAGACCCTCGAGACCCAGTACTTC.

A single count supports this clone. DNA for the CDR3: TGTGCTAGTGGTTTGGGACAGGGAAACACTGAAGCTTTCTTT. Its translation is CASGLGQGNTEAFF. The chain is built from TRBV12-5 and TRBJ1-1; 7 bases are shared with TRBD1. Looked up from germline, CDR1 is LGHNT and CDR2 is FRNRAP. The J segment lost 2 bases and the V segment lost 1 base, leaving 1 base of the junction unmatched. The CDR3 length is 14 residues.

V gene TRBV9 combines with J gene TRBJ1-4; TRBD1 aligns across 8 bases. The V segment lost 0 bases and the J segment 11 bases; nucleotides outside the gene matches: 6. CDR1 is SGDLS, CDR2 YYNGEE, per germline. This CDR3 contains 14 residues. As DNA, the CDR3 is TGTGCCAGCAGCGTAGGGACAGGGTCGATGAAACTGTTTTTT. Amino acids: CASSVGTGSMKLFF.

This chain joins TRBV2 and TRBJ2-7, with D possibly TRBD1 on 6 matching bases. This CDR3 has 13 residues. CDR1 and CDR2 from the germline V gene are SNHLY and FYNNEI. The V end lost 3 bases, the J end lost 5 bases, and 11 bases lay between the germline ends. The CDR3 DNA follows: TGTGCCAGCAGTGATACAGGGTCCGACGAGCAGTACTTC. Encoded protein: CASSDTGSDEQYF.

The CDR3 DNA sequence: TGTGCCAGTAGTATGTCTTTGAACACTGAAGCTTTCTTT. Translated: CASSMSLNTEAFF. V gene TRBV19 combines with J gene TRBJ1-1; no definite D call. V lost 3 bases and J lost 0, with 5 bases in between. The CDR3 is 13 amino acids. Looked up from germline, CDR1 is LNHDA and CDR2 is SQIVND (reference sequence).

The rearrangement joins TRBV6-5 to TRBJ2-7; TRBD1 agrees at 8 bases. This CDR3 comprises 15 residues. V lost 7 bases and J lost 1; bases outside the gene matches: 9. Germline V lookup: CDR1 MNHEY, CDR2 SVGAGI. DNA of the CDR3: TGTGCCAGCACAAATCCCGGGACAGGATCCTACGAGCAGTACTTC. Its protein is CASTNPGTGSYEQYF.

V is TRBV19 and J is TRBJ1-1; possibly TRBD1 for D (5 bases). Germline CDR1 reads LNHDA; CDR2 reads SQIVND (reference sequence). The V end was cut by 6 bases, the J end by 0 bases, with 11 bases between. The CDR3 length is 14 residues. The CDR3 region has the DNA TGTGCCAGTAGCCGGTTGACAGTGAACACTGAAGCTTTCTTT. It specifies CASSRLTVNTEAFF.